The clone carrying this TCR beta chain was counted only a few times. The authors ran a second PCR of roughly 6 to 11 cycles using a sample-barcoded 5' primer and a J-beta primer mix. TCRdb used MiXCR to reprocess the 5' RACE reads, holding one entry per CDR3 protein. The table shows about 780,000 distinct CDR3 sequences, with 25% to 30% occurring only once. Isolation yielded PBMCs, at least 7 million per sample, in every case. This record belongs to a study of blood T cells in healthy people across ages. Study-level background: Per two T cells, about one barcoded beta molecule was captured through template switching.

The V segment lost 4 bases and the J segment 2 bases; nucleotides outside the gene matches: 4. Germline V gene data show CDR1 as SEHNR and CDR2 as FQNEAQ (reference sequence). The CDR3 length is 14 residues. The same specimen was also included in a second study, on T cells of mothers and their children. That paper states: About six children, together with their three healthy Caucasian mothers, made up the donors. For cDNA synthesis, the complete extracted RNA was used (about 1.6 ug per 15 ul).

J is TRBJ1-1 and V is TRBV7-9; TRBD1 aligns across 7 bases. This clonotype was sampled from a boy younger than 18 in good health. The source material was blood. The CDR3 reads CASSSGGKNTEAFF. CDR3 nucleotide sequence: TGTGCCAGCAGCTCAGGGGGAAAAAACACTGAAGCTTTCTTT.